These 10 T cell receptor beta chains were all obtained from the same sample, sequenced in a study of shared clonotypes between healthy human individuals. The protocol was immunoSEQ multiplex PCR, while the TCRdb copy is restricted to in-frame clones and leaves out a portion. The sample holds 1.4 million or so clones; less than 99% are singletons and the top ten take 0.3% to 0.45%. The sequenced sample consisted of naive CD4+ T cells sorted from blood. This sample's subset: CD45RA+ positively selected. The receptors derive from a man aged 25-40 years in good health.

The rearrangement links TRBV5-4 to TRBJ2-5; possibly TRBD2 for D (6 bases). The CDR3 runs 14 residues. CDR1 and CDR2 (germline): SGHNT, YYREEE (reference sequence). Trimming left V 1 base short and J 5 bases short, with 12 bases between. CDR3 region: CASSLKRAAETQYF. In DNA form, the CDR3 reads TGTGCCAGCAGCTTGAAGCGGGCGGCGGAGACCCAGTACTTC.

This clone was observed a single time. The CDR3 bases are TGTGCCAGCCCGGGACTAGCGGGAGGGGTCACCGGGGAGCTGTTTTTT. Amino acid sequence: CASPGLAGGVTGELFF. The chain joins TRBV28 to TRBJ2-2; TRBD2 agrees at 16 bases. Trimming cost V 8 bases and J 4 bases; bases outside gene matches: 4. The germline gives CDR1 MDHEN, CDR2 SYDVKM. The CDR3 has 16 amino acids.

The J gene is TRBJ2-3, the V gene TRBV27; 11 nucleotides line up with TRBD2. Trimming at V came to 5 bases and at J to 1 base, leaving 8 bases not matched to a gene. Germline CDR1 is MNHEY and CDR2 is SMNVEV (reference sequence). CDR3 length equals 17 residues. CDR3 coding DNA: TGTGCCAGCAGTCCCGACCCACTAGCGGGAGGCACAGATACGCAGTATTTT. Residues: CASSPDPLAGGTDTQYF.

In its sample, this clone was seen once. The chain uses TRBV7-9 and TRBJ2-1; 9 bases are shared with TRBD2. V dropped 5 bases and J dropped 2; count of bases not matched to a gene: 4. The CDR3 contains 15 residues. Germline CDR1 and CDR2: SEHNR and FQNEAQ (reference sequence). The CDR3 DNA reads TGTGCCAGCAGCCGACTAGCGGCCGCCTACAATGAGCAGTTCTTC. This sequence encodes CASSRLAAAYNEQFF.

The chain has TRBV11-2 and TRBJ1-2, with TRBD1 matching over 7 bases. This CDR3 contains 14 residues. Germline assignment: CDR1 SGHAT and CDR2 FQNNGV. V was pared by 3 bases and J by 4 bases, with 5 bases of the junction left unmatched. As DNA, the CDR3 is TGTGCCAGCAGCTTGAGACAGGGCACCTATGGCTACACCTTC. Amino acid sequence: CASSLRQGTYGYTF.

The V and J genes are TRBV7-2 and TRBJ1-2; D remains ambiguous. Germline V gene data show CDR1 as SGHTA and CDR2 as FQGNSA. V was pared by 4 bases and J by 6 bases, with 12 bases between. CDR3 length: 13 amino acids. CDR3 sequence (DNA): TGTGCCAGCAGCTACGTGGGTACTAATGGCTACACCTTC. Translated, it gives CASSYVGTNGYTF.

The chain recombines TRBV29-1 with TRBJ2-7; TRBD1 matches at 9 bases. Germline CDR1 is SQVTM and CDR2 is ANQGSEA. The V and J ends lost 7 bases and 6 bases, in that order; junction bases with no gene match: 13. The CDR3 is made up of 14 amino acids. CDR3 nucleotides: TGCAGCGCCCGCTTACCGGGACAGGGACTCGAGCAGTACTTC. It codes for CSARLPGQGLEQYF.

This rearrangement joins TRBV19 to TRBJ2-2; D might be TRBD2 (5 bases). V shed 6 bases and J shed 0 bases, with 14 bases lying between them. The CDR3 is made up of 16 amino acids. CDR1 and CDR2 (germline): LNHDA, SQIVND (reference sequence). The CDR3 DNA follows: TGTGCCAGTAGCACTAGACCAAAACCGAACACCGGGGAGCTGTTTTTT. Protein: CASSTRPKPNTGELFF.

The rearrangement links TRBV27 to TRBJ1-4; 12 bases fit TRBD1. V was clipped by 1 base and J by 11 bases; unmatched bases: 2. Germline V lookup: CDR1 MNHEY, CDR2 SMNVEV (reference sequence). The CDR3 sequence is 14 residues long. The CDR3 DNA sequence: TGTGCCAGCAGTTTATTGGGACAGGGGGCGAAACTGTTTTTT. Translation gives CASSLLGQGAKLFF.

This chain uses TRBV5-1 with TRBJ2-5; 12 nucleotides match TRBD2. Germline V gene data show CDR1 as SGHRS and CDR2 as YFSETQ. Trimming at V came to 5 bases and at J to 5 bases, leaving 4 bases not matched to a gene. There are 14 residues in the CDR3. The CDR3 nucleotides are TGCGCCAGCAGGCGACTAGCGGGAGCTGAGACCCAGTACTTC. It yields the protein CASRRLAGAETQYF.